The T cell receptor (beta chain) under discussion was sequenced for a study of T cells in Graves' hyperthyroidism and ophthalmopathy. Looked up from germline, CDR1 is MNHEY and CDR2 is SMNVEV (reference sequence). V was clipped by 3 bases and J by 9 bases; unmatched bases: 9. CDR3 length equals 14 residues. Those with hyperthyroidism were 18 to 65 years old, newly diagnosed, and ill for under 2 months. Diagnoses were established using clinical symptoms, serum thyroxine and TRAb, thyroid ultrasound and orbital computed tomography. Blood was obtained at the first hyperthyroidism diagnosis, which preceded any ophthalmopathy symptoms. The authors obtained PBMCs from over 8 ml of fresh peripheral blood. This clonotype has more than one count but fewer than ten. Amplification of TCR beta CDR3 regions was performed using RNA transcripts as template. Primed by the HTBI set, a first-round RT-PCR was run on the TCR CDR3. TCRdb passed the multiplex PCR reads through MiXCR, listing each CDR3 protein once. This sample yields about 380,000 distinct CDR3 sequences, of which about 13% are seen a single time; more than 20% belongs to the top ten.

The rearrangement uses TRBV27 and TRBJ2-7, with 9 bases aligning to TRBD2. The sample was blood. The sequence was collected from a man aged 30 to 45 with Graves' hyperthyroidism that later progressed to Graves' ophthalmopathy. The CDR3 is CASSLGLAGTVQYF. Written as DNA, the CDR3 is TGTGCCAGCAGTTTGGGGCTAGCGGGGACGGTGCAGTACTTC.